The entry below describes one T cell receptor beta chain. Its antigen remains unidentified. The time point: after dendritic cell vaccination, including at tumor progression/relapse. The data belong to a study of glioma-infiltrating T cells after dendritic cell vaccination. Study in general: Autologous tumor lysate-pulsed dendritic cell vaccination was given between about 2003 and 2013. Study conclusions and caveats: Few patients contributed both blood and tumor specimens.

V lost 0 bases to trimming and J lost 4 bases, with 11 bases between them. CDR1 and CDR2 from the germline V gene are SGHRS and YFSETQ. The CDR3 has 15 amino acids. This table comes from immunoSEQ multiplex PCR, and its TCRdb copy is limited to in-frame clones, with some not included. The data show about 63,000 clones, with over 65% seen just once and more than 8.5% held by the top ten. The TCR sequence derives from a human donor with glioblastoma. This material consisted of blood, taken after dendritic cell vaccination. V is TRBV5-1 and J is TRBJ1-5; maybe TRBD1 (5 bases). CDR3 protein: CASSLDGQGNQPQHF. The CDR3, as DNA: TGCGCCAGCAGCTTGGATGGGCAGGGTAATCAGCCCCAGCATTTT. Full variable domain (outside the CDR3, taken from reference TRBV5-1 and TRBJ1-5): KAGVTQTPRYLIKTRGQQVTLSCSPISGHRSVSWYQQTPGQGLQFLFEYFSETQRNKGNFPGRFSGRQFSNSRSEMNVSTLELGDSALYLCASSLDGQGNQPQHFGDGTRLSIL.